Listed below are T cell receptor beta chains from one sample, sequenced in a study of blood T cell dynamics during melanoma immunotherapy. Clones were sequenced by immunoSEQ multiplex PCR, and TCRdb holds only the in-frame ones, with some missing. The sample comprises about 10,000 clones, around 85% of which are singletons, and under 5% rests with the top ten. The input for sequencing was blood, taken from a patient treated with checkpoint blockade. The receptors stem from a human donor with melanoma. CDR3s include the opening cysteine and the closing phenylalanine or tryptophan. A D gene is named only where the DNA matches it firmly. Size values are once, few and many counts, or a class for expanded clones, and some rows have none.

V	J	size	D	CDR3	DNA
TRBV11-2	TRBJ1-1	-	-	CASSQLLGGGDEAFF	TGTGCCAGCAGCCAGTTGCTCGGTGGAGGAGACGAAGCTTTCTTT
TRBV4-3	TRBJ1-4	-	-	CASSGGVTLATNEKLFF	TGCGCCAGCAGCGGGGGGGTGACCCTCGCAACTAATGAAAAACTGTTTTTT
TRBV19	TRBJ2-1	-	TRBD2	CASSSSGRRSEQFF	TGTGCCAGTAGTAGTAGCGGGAGGAGGAGTGAGCAGTTCTTC
TRBV6-1	TRBJ2-7	-	TRBD1	CASSEMGQGIYEQYF	TGTGCCAGCAGTGAAATGGGACAGGGAATATACGAGCAGTACTTC
TRBV27	TRBJ2-7	-	TRBD1	CASSLQGLGQKAYEQYF	TGTGCCAGCAGTTTGCAGGGGTTGGGACAGAAGGCCTACGAGCAGTACTTC
TRBV14	TRBJ1-2	-	-	CASSQVPLGYGYTF	TGTGCCAGCAGCCAAGTTCCGTTAGGCTATGGCTACACCTTC
TRBV30	TRBJ1-2	-	TRBD1	CAYYRDRPSGYTF	TGTGCTTACTACCGGGACAGGCCAAGTGGCTACACCTTC
TRBV5-5	TRBJ2-7	-	-	CASSLWGRSSYEQYF	TGTGCCAGCAGCTTATGGGGGCGCTCCTCCTACGAGCAGTACTTC
TRBV5-1	TRBJ1-3	-	-	CASSPGLGTVGNTIYF	TGCGCCAGCAGCCCCGGCCTCGGGACTGTAGGAAACACCATATATTTT
TRBV9	TRBJ1-4	-	-	CASSADSGTNEKLFF	TGTGCCAGCAGCGCTGACAGTGGAACTAATGAAAAACTGTTTTTT
TRBV5-6	TRBJ2-5	-	TRBD1	CASSIGTGNQETQYF	TGTGCCAGCAGCATCGGGACAGGGAACCAAGAGACCCAGTACTTC
TRBV30	TRBJ2-5	-	TRBD1	CAWSVGTDLQETQYF	TGTGCCTGGAGTGTAGGGACAGATCTCCAAGAGACCCAGTACTTC
TRBV4-1	TRBJ2-2	-	-	CASSQVFKNTGELFF	TGCGCCAGCAGCCAAGTATTCAAGAACACCGGGGAGCTGTTTTTT
TRBV18	TRBJ1-5	-	-	CASSPRAGSNQPQHF	TGTGCCAGCTCCCCCAGGGCAGGGTCCAATCAGCCCCAGCATTTT
TRBV27	TRBJ2-1	once	-	CASSPSPLRGNEQFF	TGTGCCAGCAGTCCCTCTCCTCTGCGGGGCAATGAGCAGTTCTTC
TRBV30	TRBJ1-5	-	-	CAWSPEVNQPQHF	TGTGCCTGGAGTCCGGAGGTGAATCAGCCCCAGCATTTT
TRBV9	TRBJ2-1	-	-	CASSVAEGASYNEQFF	TGTGCCAGCAGCGTAGCGGAGGGGGCGTCCTACAATGAGCAGTTCTTC
TRBV5-1	TRBJ2-7	-	-	CASSWGATYEQYF	TGCGCCAGCAGCTGGGGGGCGACCTACGAGCAGTACTTC
TRBV5-1	TRBJ2-7	-	TRBD2	CASSFYSGSESHEQYF	TGCGCCAGCAGCTTCTATAGCGGGAGCGAGTCCCACGAGCAGTACTTC
TRBV29-1	TRBJ2-4	-	TRBD2	CSVAGLAGVRNIQYF	TGCAGCGTTGCGGGACTAGCGGGAGTCAGGAACATTCAGTACTTC
TRBV18	TRBJ2-1	-	TRBD2	CASSPSDSRAGTSLDEQFF	TGTGCCAGCTCACCTTCGGACAGCCGAGCCGGGACTAGTTTGGATGAGCAGTTCTTC
TRBV6-1	TRBJ2-7	-	-	CASSEIGALSYEQYF	TGTGCCAGCAGTGAGATCGGGGCACTTTCCTACGAGCAGTACTTC
TRBV4-2	TRBJ2-1	-	TRBD2	CASSQEGLAGIEQFF	TGTGCCAGCAGCCAAGAGGGACTAGCGGGGATTGAGCAGTTCTTC
TRBV11-3	TRBJ2-1	-	TRBD2	CASSRGTSGRVQFF	TGTGCCAGCAGCCGCGGGACTAGCGGGAGGGTTCAGTTCTTC
TRBV9	TRBJ1-3	-	TRBD1	CASSGQGGGNTIYF	TGTGCCAGCAGCGGACAGGGTGGTGGAAACACCATATATTTT
TRBV7-8	TRBJ2-3	-	-	CASSLLRGADTQYF	TGTGCCAGCAGCTTACTGAGGGGGGCAGATACGCAGTATTTT
TRBV19	TRBJ2-3	-	-	CASSIGGGGSTDTQYF	TGTGCCAGTAGTATAGGTGGCGGCGGTAGCACAGATACGCAGTATTTT
TRBV9	TRBJ2-1	-	TRBD2	CASSSLAGTSYNEQFF	TGTGCCAGCAGCTCCTTAGCGGGAACATCCTACAATGAGCAGTTCTTC
TRBV10-1	TRBJ1-6	-	-	CASSRDGGNSPLHF	TGCGCCAGCAGCAGGGACGGTGGGAATTCACCCCTCCACTTT
TRBV5-4	TRBJ2-5	-	-	CASSSRETQYF	TGTGCCAGCAGCTCCAGAGAGACCCAGTACTTC
TRBV7-6	TRBJ2-2	-	TRBD1	CASSLGTAPTGELFF	TGTGCCAGCAGCCTGGGGACAGCCCCCACCGGGGAGCTGTTTTTT
TRBV9	TRBJ2-7	-	TRBD1	CASSSGTASSYEQYF	TGTGCCAGCAGCTCCGGGACAGCGAGCTCCTACGAGCAGTACTTC
TRBV27	TRBJ2-2	-	TRBD2	CASSLGRAGELFF	TGTGCCAGCAGTTTGGGGAGGGCCGGGGAGCTGTTTTTT
TRBV5-4	TRBJ2-6	once	-	CASSFGGSGANVLTF	TGTGCCAGCAGCTTTGGGGGTTCTGGGGCCAACGTCCTGACTTTC
TRBV10-3	TRBJ1-1	-	-	CAISDGSMNTEAFF	TGTGCCATCTCGGACGGCAGCATGAACACTGAAGCTTTCTTT
TRBV5-1	TRBJ2-3	-	TRBD2	CASSLDIAGATDTQYF	TGCGCCAGCAGCTTGGATATAGCGGGAGCCACAGATACGCAGTATTTT
TRBV7-9	TRBJ2-1	-	TRBD2	CASNPAGVGNEQFF	TGTGCCAGCAACCCAGCGGGAGTAGGCAATGAGCAGTTCTTC
TRBV4-3	TRBJ1-1	-	-	CASSQFYQGITEAFF	TGCGCCAGCAGCCAGTTTTATCAGGGTATCACTGAAGCTTTCTTT
TRBV6-6	TRBJ2-1	-	-	CASLALSYNEQFF	TGTGCCAGCCTGGCCCTCTCCTACAATGAGCAGTTCTTC
TRBV18	TRBJ1-2	-	-	CASSLDPTDGYTF	TGTGCCAGCTCCTTGGACCCTACCGATGGCTACACCTTC
TRBV28	TRBJ2-7	-	-	CASSSGYPYEQYF	TGTGCCAGCAGTTCTGGCTACCCCTACGAGCAGTACTTC
TRBV2	TRBJ2-5	-	TRBD2	CASSEGSGPQYF	TGTGCCAGCAGTGAAGGTAGCGGGCCCCAGTACTTC
TRBV28	TRBJ1-1	-	-	CASTPKGAEAFF	TGTGCCAGCACCCCTAAAGGAGCTGAAGCTTTCTTT
TRBV19	TRBJ1-4	once	-	CASSFRPTGTNEKLFF	TGTGCCAGTAGTTTCCGACCCACAGGGACTAATGAAAAACTGTTTTTT
TRBV28	TRBJ2-7	-	TRBD1	CASSLTGTASYEQYF	TGTGCCAGCAGTTTGACCGGGACAGCGTCCTACGAGCAGTACTTC
TRBV11-2	TRBJ1-1	-	-	CALGATEAFF	TGTGCCCTCGGGGCCACTGAAGCTTTCTTT
TRBV28	TRBJ2-7	once	-	CASNQSQGPYEQYF	TGTGCCAGCAACCAGAGCCAGGGGCCCTACGAGCAGTACTTC
TRBV19	TRBJ1-5	-	-	CASSTTTGQHSNQPQHF	TGTGCCAGTAGTACGACGACAGGTCAACATAGCAATCAGCCCCAGCATTTT
TRBV10-2	TRBJ1-1	-	-	CASRPGTNTEAFF	TGCGCCAGCCGGCCAGGGACGAACACTGAAGCTTTCTTT
TRBV28	TRBJ2-7	-	-	CASSLSLGRVTYEQYF	TGTGCCAGCAGTTTATCTTTGGGTAGAGTTACCTACGAGCAGTACTTC
TRBV19	TRBJ1-2	-	-	CASSPTGATNYGYTF	TGTGCCAGTAGTCCTACAGGAGCCACTAACTATGGCTACACCTTC
TRBV4-1	TRBJ2-7	-	TRBD1	CASSQEARQGTYEQYF	TGTGCCAGCAGCCAAGAGGCCCGACAGGGGACCTACGAGCAGTACTTC
TRBV7-2	TRBJ2-1	-	-	CASSNSPNNEQFF	TGTGCCAGCAGCAACTCACCGAACAATGAGCAGTTCTTC
TRBV7-9	TRBJ2-7	few	-	CASSSPAEQYF	TGTGCCAGCAGCTCCCCGGCCGAGCAGTACTTC